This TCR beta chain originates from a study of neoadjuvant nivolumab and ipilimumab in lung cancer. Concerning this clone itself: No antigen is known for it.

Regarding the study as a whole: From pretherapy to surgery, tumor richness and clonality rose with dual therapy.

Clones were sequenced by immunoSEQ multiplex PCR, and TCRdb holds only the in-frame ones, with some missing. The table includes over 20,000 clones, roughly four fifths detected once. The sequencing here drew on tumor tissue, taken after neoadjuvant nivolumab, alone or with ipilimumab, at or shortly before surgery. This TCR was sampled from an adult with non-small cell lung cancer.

This chain's CDR3 is CASSPDSNSGNTIYF. In DNA form, the CDR3 reads TGTGCCAGCAGTCCTGACAGTAACTCTGGAAACACCATATATTTT. This chain connects TRBV25-1 to TRBJ1-3; D perhaps matches TRBD1 (5 bases). This CDR3 contains 15 residues. Germline CDR1 MGHDK, CDR2 SYGVNS. V was clipped by 5 bases and J by 0 bases, with 11 bases between them.